The text below deals with one T cell receptor beta chain. The antigen remains undetermined. These data belong to a study of chemoradiotherapy in HPV16-positive cancers. CDR1 is SQVTM and CDR2 is ANQGSEA in the germline V gene. CDR3 length: 12 amino acids. Trimming shortened V by 0 bases and J by 3 bases, and 6 bases separated the two germline ends. Using immunoSEQ multiplex PCR, the repertoire was profiled, and TCRdb retains in-frame clones only, with some absent. The repertoire holds approximately 34,000 clones, 89% seen once, with about 3% in the top ten. Study-wide findings and caveats: Candidate HPV-specific clones and E7-related TCR motifs grew in tumor during treatment.

Repertoires were sampled repeatedly during chemoradiotherapy. This receptor was obtained from a human donor with HPV-associated anogenital cancer. The J gene is TRBJ2-7, the V gene TRBV29-1; D not certain. The sequencing here drew on blood, taken from a patient who underwent chemoradiotherapy. The CDR3 DNA reads as TGCAGCGTTGAAGACAGCAACTACGAGCAGTACTTC. Protein product: CSVEDSNYEQYF.